The next 7 T cell receptor beta chains were all read from a single sample in a study of cytomegalovirus exposure and HLA in healthy donors. Profiled with immunoSEQ multiplex PCR; TCRdb holds only in-frame clones, not every one. The data show 50,000 to 65,000 clones, approximately 95% seen once. Material for sequencing was PBMCs. The receptors shown here come from a young woman in good health and CMV-seropositive.

The chain recombines TRBV28 with TRBJ2-3; TRBD2 is a possible D gene (6 bases). Germline CDR1 and CDR2: MDHEN and SYDVKM. V was pared by 4 bases and J by 3 bases, with 14 bases between. The CDR3 runs 15 residues. The CDR3 bases are TGTGCCAGCAGTTCCCATCCGGGGAGGACAGATACGCAGTATTTT. Its translation: CASSSHPGRTDTQYF.

This clone was seen only a few times. J is TRBJ1-1 and V is TRBV5-1, with D tentatively TRBD1 (5 bases). The CDR3 totals 14 residues. Germline lookup yields CDR1 SGHRS and CDR2 YFSETQ. V lost 0 bases to trimming and J lost 8 bases, with 14 bases between them. Here the CDR3 DNA reads TGCGCCAGCAGCTTGGATTGGGGCAGGGTGGAAGCTTTCTTT. The encoded protein is CASSLDWGRVEAFF. Filled out from reference TRBV5-1 and TRBJ1-1, the complete variable domain reads KAGVTQTPRYLIKTRGQQVTLSCSPISGHRSVSWYQQTPGQGLQFLFEYFSETQRNKGNFPGRFSGRQFSNSRSEMNVSTLELGDSALYLCASSLDWGRVEAFFGQGTRLTVV.

V gene TRBV29-1 combines with J gene TRBJ1-3, with no clear D. Germline V lookup: CDR1 SQVTM, CDR2 ANQGSEA. CDR3 length: 14 residues. Trimming cost V 5 bases and J 0 bases, with 11 bases left between them. The CDR3 reads CSVSKSSSGNTIYF. The CDR3 DNA is TGCAGCGTTTCTAAGTCAAGCTCTGGAAACACCATATATTTT.

The chain has TRBV19 and TRBJ1-2; 9 bases are shared with TRBD1. Germline V gene sequence: CDR1 LNHDA, CDR2 SQIVND (reference sequence). The CDR3 consists of 16 residues. The V gene end was trimmed by 7 bases and the J gene end by 4 bases; junction bases not matched to a gene: 13. The CDR3 DNA is TGTGCCAGTAACCCCCACCAGGACAGGGGCGGCTATGGCTACACCTTC. Translating gives CASNPHQDRGGYGYTF.

V usage is TRBV5-1 and J usage is TRBJ1-2, with 7 bases that match TRBD1. The CDR3 totals 16 residues. With 2 bases clipped from V and 7 bases from J, the junction kept 14 bases outside the gene matches. Germline CDR1 is SGHRS and CDR2 is YFSETQ. The CDR3 DNA is TGCGCCAGCAGCTTTCTCCCGACCTACAGGGGAGGTGGCTACACCTTC. Residues: CASSFLPTYRGGGYTF.

CDR3 loop: CASTDGYEQYF. The DNA for the CDR3 is TGCGCCAGTACAGACGGCTACGAGCAGTACTTC. This rearrangement joins TRBV5-1 to TRBJ2-7; D unclear. Germline-derived CDR1 and CDR2 are SGHRS and YFSETQ. The germline V and J ends were trimmed by 8 bases and 3 bases, with 9 bases remaining between them. This CDR3 spans 11 amino acids.

J is TRBJ1-1 and V is TRBV5-1; 9 bases map to TRBD1. Germline V gives CDR1 SGHRS, CDR2 YFSETQ. The CDR3 runs 14 residues. V gave up 5 bases and J gave up 2 bases; unmatched junction bases: 4. The CDR3 is CASRAQGANTEAFF. The CDR3 DNA reads as TGCGCCAGCAGAGCACAGGGGGCAAACACTGAAGCTTTCTTT.